This is a list of T cell receptor beta chains from one sample in a study of blood T cell repertoires in COVID-19. Data came from immunoSEQ multiplex PCR; TCRdb stores just in-frame clones and leaves some out. The sample has 150,000 to 160,000 clones, 80% to 90% seen once. Sequencing was carried out using peripheral blood. Receptors were obtained from a woman in her sixties or seventies with acute or convalescent COVID-19. Both conserved end residues are trimmed from each CDR3. The order of the fields is clone size, J gene, V gene, CDR3 protein. Clone size is stated in some rows and not others, as once, few, many or a class when expanded.

>NA|TRBJ2-2|TRBV11-2
ASSSETGGINGELF
>once|TRBJ2-2|TRBV4-1
ASSQGAGGVTGELF
>NA|TRBJ1-1|TRBV4-2
ASSQEGRTEAF
>NA|TRBJ1-5|TRBV2
ASMGTGGNQPQH
>NA|TRBJ1-2|TRBV6-2/TRBV6-3
ASSNRDILNYGYT
>NA|TRBJ2-1|TRBV7-2
ASSFPLRDVYNEQF
>NA|TRBJ1-3|TRBV19
ASSVPTVPRNTIY
>NA|TRBJ1-5|TRBV6-1
ASSEGGGASNQPQH
>NA|TRBJ1-2|TRBV30
AWSPGGGYT
>NA|TRBJ1-2|TRBV5-1
ASSLGDSGYGYT
>NA|TRBJ2-2|TRBV7-7
ASSLVKGCGGVNTGELF
>NA|TRBJ2-2|TRBV3-1/TRBV3-2
ASSQVRGTGNTGELF
>NA|TRBJ2-2|TRBV12-3/TRBV12-4
ASRGGAGELF
>NA|TRBJ2-1|TRBV19
ATLTRGGSNEQF
>NA|TRBJ2-3|TRBV5-1
ASTNSGDITDTQY
>NA|TRBJ2-2|TRBV7-7
ASSPGGGPTGELF
>NA|TRBJ1-2|TRBV10-3
AIRADSLYGYT